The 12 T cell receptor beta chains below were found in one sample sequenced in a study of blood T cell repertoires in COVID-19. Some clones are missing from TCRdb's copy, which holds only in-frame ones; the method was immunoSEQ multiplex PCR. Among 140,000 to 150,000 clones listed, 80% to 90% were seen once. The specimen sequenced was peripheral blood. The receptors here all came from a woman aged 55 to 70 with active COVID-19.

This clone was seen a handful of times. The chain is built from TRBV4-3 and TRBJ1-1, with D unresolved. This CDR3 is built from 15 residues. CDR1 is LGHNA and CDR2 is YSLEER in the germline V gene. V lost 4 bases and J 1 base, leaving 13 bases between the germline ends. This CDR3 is CASSLSVIGNTEAFF. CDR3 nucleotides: TGCGCCAGCAGCCTAAGCGTCATTGGGAACACTGAAGCTTTCTTT.

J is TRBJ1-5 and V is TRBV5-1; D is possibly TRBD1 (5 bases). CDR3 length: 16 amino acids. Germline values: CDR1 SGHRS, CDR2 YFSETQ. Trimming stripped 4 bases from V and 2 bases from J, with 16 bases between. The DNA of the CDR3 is TGCGCCAGCAGCCTGGGGGGACTTTTAGGCAATCAGCCCCAGCATTTT. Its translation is CASSLGGLLGNQPQHF. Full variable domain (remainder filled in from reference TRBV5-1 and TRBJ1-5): KAGVTQTPRYLIKTRGQQVTLSCSPISGHRSVSWYQQTPGQGLQFLFEYFSETQRNKGNFPGRFSGRQFSNSRSEMNVSTLELGDSALYLCASSLGGLLGNQPQHFGDGTRLSIL.

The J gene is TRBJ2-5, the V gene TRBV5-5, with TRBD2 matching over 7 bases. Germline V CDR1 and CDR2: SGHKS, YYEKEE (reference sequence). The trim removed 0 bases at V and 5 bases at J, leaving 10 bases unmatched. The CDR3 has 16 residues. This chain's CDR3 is CASSLAPAGAEETQYF. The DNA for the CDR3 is TGTGCCAGCAGCTTGGCCCCGGCGGGAGCGGAGGAGACCCAGTACTTC.

The CDR3 DNA reads as TGTGCCAGCAGTCTTCTGGGGGCGGGGGCAGATACGCAGTATTTT. Translating gives CASSLLGAGADTQYF. The chain joins TRBV6-2 or TRBV6-3 to TRBJ2-3; possibly TRBD2 for D (7 bases). The germline V gene has CDR1 MNHEY and CDR2 SVGEGT. The V end lost 5 bases, the J end lost 4 bases, and 16 bases lay between the germline ends. The CDR3 is 15 amino acids.

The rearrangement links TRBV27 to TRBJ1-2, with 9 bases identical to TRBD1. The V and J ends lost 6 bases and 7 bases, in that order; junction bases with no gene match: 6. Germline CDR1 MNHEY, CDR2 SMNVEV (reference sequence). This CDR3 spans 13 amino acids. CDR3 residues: CASRAGTGTGYTF. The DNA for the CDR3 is TGTGCCAGCAGAGCCGGGACAGGGACTGGCTACACCTTC.

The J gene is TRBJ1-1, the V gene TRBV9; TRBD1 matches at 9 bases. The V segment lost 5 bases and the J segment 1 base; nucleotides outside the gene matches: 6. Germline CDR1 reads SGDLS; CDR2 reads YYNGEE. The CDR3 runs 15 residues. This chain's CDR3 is CASRPPGQGNTEAFF. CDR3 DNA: TGTGCCAGCAGGCCTCCGGGACAGGGGAACACTGAAGCTTTCTTT.

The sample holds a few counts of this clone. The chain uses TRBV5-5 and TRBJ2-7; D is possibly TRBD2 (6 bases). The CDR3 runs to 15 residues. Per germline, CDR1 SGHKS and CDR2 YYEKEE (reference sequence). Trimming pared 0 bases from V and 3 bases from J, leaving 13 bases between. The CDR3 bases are TGTGCCAGCAGCTTGGAGCCCCGGGACTTCTACGAGCAGTACTTC. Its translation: CASSLEPRDFYEQYF.

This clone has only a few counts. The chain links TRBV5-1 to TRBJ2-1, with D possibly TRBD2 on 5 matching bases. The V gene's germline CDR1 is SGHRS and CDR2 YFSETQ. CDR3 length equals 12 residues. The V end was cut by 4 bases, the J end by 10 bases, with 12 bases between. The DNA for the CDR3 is TGCGCCAGCAGCCCCGACTATGACGAGCAGTTCTTC. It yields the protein CASSPDYDEQFF.

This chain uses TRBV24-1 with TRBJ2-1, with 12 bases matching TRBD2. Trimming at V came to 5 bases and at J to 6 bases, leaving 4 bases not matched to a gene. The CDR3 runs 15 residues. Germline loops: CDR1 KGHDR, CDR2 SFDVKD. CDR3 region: CATSVLAGGRNEQFF. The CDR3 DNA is TGTGCCACCAGTGTTCTAGCGGGAGGGCGCAATGAGCAGTTCTTC.

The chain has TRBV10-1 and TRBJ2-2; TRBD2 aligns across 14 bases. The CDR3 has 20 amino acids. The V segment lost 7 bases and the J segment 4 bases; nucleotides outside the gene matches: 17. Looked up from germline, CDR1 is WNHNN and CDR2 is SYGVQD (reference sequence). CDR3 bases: TGCGCCAGCAAACCGGGGACTAGCGGGAGTCCTCCTTACTTCACCGGGGAGCTGTTTTTT. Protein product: CASKPGTSGSPPYFTGELFF.

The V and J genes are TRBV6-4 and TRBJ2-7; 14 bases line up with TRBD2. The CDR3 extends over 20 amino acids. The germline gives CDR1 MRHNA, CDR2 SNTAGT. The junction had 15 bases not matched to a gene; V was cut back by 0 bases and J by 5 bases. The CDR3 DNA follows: TGTGCCAGCAGTGACTCTACGTCCCTGACTAGCGGGAGGGCCGGAAACGAGCAGTACTTC. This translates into CASSDSTSLTSGRAGNEQYF.

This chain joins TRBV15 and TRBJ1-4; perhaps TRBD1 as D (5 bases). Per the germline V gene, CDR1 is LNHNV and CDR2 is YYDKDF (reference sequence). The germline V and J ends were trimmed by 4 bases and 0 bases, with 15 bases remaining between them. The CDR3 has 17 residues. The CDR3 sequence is CATSNHGTLATNEKLFF. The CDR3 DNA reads TGTGCCACCAGCAACCATGGGACTCTTGCAACTAATGAAAAACTGTTTTTT.